The 25 T cell receptor beta chains below all came from one sample that was sequenced in a study of human T cells and chemical hapten exposure. Time point given: patch test 1, 2 weeks after DPC sensitization. Described treatment: therapeutic diphenylcyclopropenone sensitization with weekly scalp DPC. Using its own MiXCR run on the RACE reads, TCRdb lists one record per CDR3 protein. The table lists approximately 100,000 distinct CDR3 sequences, approximately 9.9% of them singletons. The sample consisted of whole blood, taken in connection with sensitization to the hapten diphenylcyclopropenone (DPC). The receptors stem from a woman aged 40 to 50 with alopecia areata. Some clones in this sample may be carry-over from other donors' samples.

This clonotype appeared many times. The V gene is TRBV21-1, the J gene TRBJ2-7; the table gives TRBD1 as D, unverified against the DNA. TRBV21-1 is tagged as a pseudogene. The CDR3 is 13 amino acids. CDR3 DNA: TGTGCCAGCAGCACGACAGATTCCTACGAGCAGTACTTC. It yields the protein CASSTTDSYEQYF.

This clonotype appeared many times. This sequence joins TRBV18 and TRBJ2-3, with 9 bases fitting TRBD1. Germline V gene data show CDR1 as KGHSH and CDR2 as LQKENI. The V and J ends lost 2 bases and 3 bases, in that order; junction bases with no gene match: 9. This CDR3 comprises 17 residues. In DNA form, the CDR3 reads TGTGCCAGCTCACCAGCGGGACAGGGTTCCCAAACAGATACGCAGTATTTT. It encodes CASSPAGQGSQTDTQYF. Filled out from reference TRBV18 and TRBJ2-3, the complete variable domain reads NAGVMQNPRHLVRRRGQEARLRCSPMKGHSHVYWYRQLPEEGLKFMVYLQKENIIDESGMPKERFSAEFPKEGPSILRIQQVVRGDSAAYFCASSPAGQGSQTDTQYFGPGTRLTVL.

Ten or more counts support this clonotype. The chain links TRBV7-9 to TRBJ2-7; perhaps TRBD1 as D (5 bases). CDR1 SEHNR and CDR2 FQNEAQ come from the germline V gene (reference sequence). The CDR3 covers 11 residues. V lost 8 bases, J lost 2 bases, and 7 bases lay in between. The CDR3 loop is CASGQTYEQYF. The CDR3, as DNA: TGTGCCAGCGGACAAACCTACGAGCAGTACTTC.

V is TRBV12-3 or TRBV12-4 and J is TRBJ1-6; D gene ambiguous. Deletions cut 5 bases from V and 7 bases from J, with 12 bases between. CDR3 length equals 14 residues. The CDR3 loop reads CASSPNGYNSPLHF. For the CDR3, the DNA is TGTGCCAGCAGTCCCAATGGTTACAATTCACCCCTCCACTTT.

This clonotype has a count of ten or more. V and J are TRBV6-5 and TRBJ2-2, with D perhaps TRBD1 (6 bases). The germline V and J ends were trimmed by 8 bases and 1 base, with 8 bases remaining between them. In germline, CDR1 is MNHEY, CDR2 SVGAGI. This CDR3 region has 13 residues. For the CDR3, the DNA is TGTGCCAGCCTGGGACAGAACACCGGGGAGCTGTTTTTT. Translated: CASLGQNTGELFF.

This clonotype was detected a few times. V and J are TRBV20-1 and TRBJ2-1; either TRBD1 or TRBD2 may fit D (5 bases each). From germline, CDR1 is DFQATT and CDR2 SNEGSKA (reference sequence). The CDR3 totals 15 residues. V dropped 6 bases and J dropped 7 bases, with 22 bases sitting between them. CDR3 loop: CSAFERPGPGNEQFF. The CDR3 DNA is TGCAGTGCCTTTGAAAGGCCGGGGCCAGGGAATGAGCAGTTCTTC.

The chain combines TRBV29-1 with TRBJ1-1, with no clear D. The CDR3 sequence is 13 residues long. Germline V CDR1 and CDR2: SQVTM, ANQGSEA. V was pared by 7 bases and J by 5 bases, with 17 bases between. The CDR3 nucleotides are TGCAGCGGTTTCCTGGAAGCGAGGACTGAAGCTTTCTTT. Translation: CSGFLEARTEAFF.

The chain employs TRBV20-1 and TRBJ2-5, with 7 bases fitting TRBD2. This CDR3 region has 13 residues. Germline CDR1 is DFQATT and CDR2 is SNEGSKA (reference sequence). J gave up 4 bases and V 8 bases, and 10 bases lay outside the gene matches. The CDR3 DNA reads as TGCAGTTTGTCATGGGAGGGGCGAGAGACCCAGTACTTC. It yields the protein CSLSWEGRETQYF.

This clonotype was detected many times. V gene TRBV20-1 combines with J gene TRBJ2-3; 11 bases are shared with TRBD2. Germline assignment: CDR1 DFQATT and CDR2 SNEGSKA (reference sequence). There are 18 residues in the CDR3. V was clipped by 3 bases and J by 0 bases; unmatched bases: 11. CDR3: CSASSLAGGPSSTDTQYF. The CDR3 DNA reads as TGCAGTGCTAGCTCTTTAGCGGGAGGGCCGTCTAGCACAGATACGCAGTATTTT.

This clonotype was seen a handful of times. This chain joins TRBV5-4 and TRBJ1-2; 7 bases fit TRBD1. This CDR3 comprises 14 residues. From germline, CDR1 is SGHNT and CDR2 YYREEE (reference sequence). The ends lost 4 bases at V and 6 bases at J; junction bases unmatched: 9. The CDR3 sequence: CASSPTGPLDGYTF. The CDR3, as DNA: TGTGCCAGCAGCCCGACAGGGCCTCTCGATGGCTACACCTTC.

In its sample, this clonotype was seen many times. The rearrangement uses TRBV30 and TRBJ2-5; D is undetermined. V lost 0 bases, J lost 1 base, and 9 bases lay in between. CDR1 is GTSNPN, CDR2 SVGIG, per germline (reference sequence). This CDR3 contains 14 residues. CDR3 nucleotide sequence: TGTGCCTGGAGTGTACGTCGGAGCCAAGAGACCCAGTACTTC. As protein: CAWSVRRSQETQYF.

This clonotype was recorded many times. The chain employs TRBV20-1 and TRBJ2-7; D is uncertain. Germline loops: CDR1 DFQATT, CDR2 SNEGSKA (reference sequence). V lost 6 bases and J lost 1, with 16 bases in between. The CDR3 is 14 residues long. CDR3 sequence: CSADGPLGSYEQYF. The CDR3 DNA reads TGCAGTGCCGATGGGCCCCTTGGATCCTACGAGCAGTACTTC.

The chain uses TRBV28 and TRBJ2-7; the D is unclear. Deletions cut 7 bases from V and 2 bases from J, with 12 bases between. The germline CDR1 and CDR2 sequences are MDHEN and SYDVKM. CDR3 length: 13 residues. Written as DNA, the CDR3 is TGTGCCAGCACCAACGGTTCGCCCTACGAGCAGTACTTC. Translated, it gives CASTNGSPYEQYF.

J is TRBJ2-7 and V is TRBV10-3; 8 nucleotides agree with TRBD2. This CDR3 has 19 residues. The V segment lost 8 bases and the J segment 1 base; nucleotides outside the gene matches: 22. From germline, CDR1 is ENHRY and CDR2 SYGVKD. The CDR3 coding sequence is TGTGCCATCGGGTCCCATGGGCGGGGGGCCCGCAGTACGTCCTACGAGCAGTACTTC. Its protein is CAIGSHGRGARSTSYEQYF.

A few counts support this clonotype. J is TRBJ2-5 and V is TRBV29-1; unclear D gene. The CDR3 sequence is 12 residues long. Germline CDR1 is SQVTM and CDR2 is ANQGSEA. V lost 7 bases and J 5 bases, leaving 14 bases between the germline ends. CDR3 coding DNA: TGCAGCGGGATTTCGGCGCGGGAGACCCAGTACTTC. This sequence encodes CSGISARETQYF.

The table lists this clonotype with many counts. The CDR3 DNA reads as TGTGCCAGCAGCTCGACACGGGGGGCAGCCTCCTACGAGCAGTACTTC. This codes for CASSSTRGAASYEQYF. The rearrangement joins TRBV5-6 to TRBJ2-7; maybe TRBD2 (7 bases). Trimming left V 3 bases short and J 0 bases short, with 16 bases between. CDR3 length: 16 residues. Germline V gives CDR1 SGHDT, CDR2 YYEEEE.

The sample holds a few counts of this clonotype. The rearrangement links TRBV5-1 to TRBJ2-1; D unclear. The germline V gene has CDR1 SGHRS and CDR2 YFSETQ. This CDR3 has 15 amino acids. Trimming stripped 0 bases from V and 7 bases from J, with 14 bases between. Here the CDR3 DNA reads TGCGCCAGCAGCTTGGTGGCGGAGCGTTGGAATGAGCAGTTCTTC. Amino acid sequence: CASSLVAERWNEQFF.

The V and J genes are TRBV7-2 and TRBJ2-7; tentatively, D is TRBD1 (6 bases). Germline assignment: CDR1 SGHTA and CDR2 FQGNSA. The V gene lost 4 bases and the J gene lost 2 bases, with 18 bases spanning the gap. The CDR3 has 16 amino acids. CDR3 bases: TGTGCCAGCAGCTCGGAACTCCGGGACAAAACCTACGAGCAGTACTTC. This gives the protein CASSSELRDKTYEQYF. Full variable domain (rest looked up from reference TRBV7-2 and TRBJ2-7): GAGVSQSPSNKVTEKGKDVELRCDPISGHTALYWYRQSLGQGLEFLIYFQGNSAPDKSGLPSDRFSAERTGGSVSTLTIQRTQQEDSAVYLCASSSELRDKTYEQYFGPGTRLTVT.

This clonotype has only a few counts. The chain uses TRBV15 and TRBJ2-7, with a weak D call TRBD1 (6 bases). The CDR3 is 14 residues long. Germline V gene lookup returns CDR1 LNHNV and CDR2 YYDKDF (reference sequence). Trimming removed 0 bases from V and 5 bases from J, with 11 bases in between. The CDR3 bases are TGTGCCACCAGCAGAGATTGGGGGCCCGACGAGCAGTACTTC. Translation: CATSRDWGPDEQYF.

The CDR3 loop is CASRAAGVDEQFF. Here the CDR3 DNA reads TGTGCCAGCAGGGCAGCCGGTGTAGATGAGCAGTTCTTC. This rearrangement joins TRBV9 to TRBJ2-1; D is uncertain. The CDR3 runs to 13 residues. Per the germline V gene, CDR1 is SGDLS and CDR2 is YYNGEE. V lost 5 bases and J 8 bases, leaving 14 bases between the germline ends. The entire variable domain, with the rest obtained from reference TRBV9 and TRBJ2-1, is as follows: DSGVTQTPKHLITATGQRVTLRCSPRSGDLSVYWYQQSLDQGLQFLIQYYNGEERAKGNILERFSAQQFPDLHSELNLSSLELGDSALYFCASRAAGVDEQFFGPGTRLTVL.

This clonotype was found a few times. The chain has TRBV7-2 and TRBJ2-2; D is undetermined. Germline CDR1 is SGHTA and CDR2 is FQGNSA. The V gene lost 3 bases and the J gene lost 4 bases, with 12 bases spanning the gap. The CDR3 contains 15 residues. The CDR3 coding sequence is TGTGCCAGCAGCTTTCGGGCCCCTATCACCGGGGAGCTGTTTTTT. Amino acid sequence: CASSFRAPITGELFF.

The chain combines TRBV9 with TRBJ2-7; tentative D call: TRBD2 (6 bases). Trimming cost V 2 bases and J 7 bases, with 19 bases left between them. The germline V gene has CDR1 SGDLS and CDR2 YYNGEE. The CDR3 spans 15 residues. The CDR3 DNA is TGTGCCAGCAGCGTTCTGACACGGCCGCGGGAAGAGCAGTACTTC. Protein: CASSVLTRPREEQYF.

The chain couples TRBV7-2 to TRBJ2-7; D is unclear. Trimming pared 1 base from V and 3 bases from J, leaving 10 bases between. CDR3 length equals 14 residues. Germline loops: CDR1 SGHTA, CDR2 FQGNSA. The CDR3 protein is CASSLGAPRYEQYF. Written as DNA, the CDR3 is TGTGCCAGCAGCTTAGGCGCCCCCCGCTACGAGCAGTACTTC.

This clonotype was picked up a small number of times. The chain uses TRBV7-2 and TRBJ2-1; 8 bases are a match to TRBD1. V dropped 5 bases and J dropped 7; count of bases not matched to a gene: 10. This CDR3 spans 15 amino acids. Per germline, CDR1 SGHTA and CDR2 FQGNSA. CDR3 sequence: CASSGWDRSRNEQFF. As DNA, the CDR3 is TGTGCCAGCAGCGGGTGGGACAGGTCGAGGAATGAGCAGTTCTTC.

This clonotype was recorded at least ten times. The chain employs TRBV30 and TRBJ1-1; D unresolved. The germline V gene has CDR1 GTSNPN and CDR2 SVGIG (reference sequence). Between the trimmed V and J ends, which lost 1 base and 6 bases, there was a span of 12 bases. CDR3 length: 13 amino acids. DNA for the CDR3: TGTGCCTGGAGTGAGGATCGTAGTCCTGAAGCTTTCTTT. This codes for CAWSEDRSPEAFF.